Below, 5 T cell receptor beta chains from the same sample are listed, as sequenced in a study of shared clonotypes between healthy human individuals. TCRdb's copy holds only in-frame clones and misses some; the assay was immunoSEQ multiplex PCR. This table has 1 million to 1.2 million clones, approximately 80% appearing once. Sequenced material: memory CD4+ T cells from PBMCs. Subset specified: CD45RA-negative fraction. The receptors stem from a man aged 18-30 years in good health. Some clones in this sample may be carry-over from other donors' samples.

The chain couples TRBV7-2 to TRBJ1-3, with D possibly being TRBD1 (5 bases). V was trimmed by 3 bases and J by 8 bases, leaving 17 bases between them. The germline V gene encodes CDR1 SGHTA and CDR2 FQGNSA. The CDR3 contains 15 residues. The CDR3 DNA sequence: TGTGCCAGCAGCTTGTCTGCCAATACAGGATACACCATATATTTT. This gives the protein CASSLSANTGYTIYF.

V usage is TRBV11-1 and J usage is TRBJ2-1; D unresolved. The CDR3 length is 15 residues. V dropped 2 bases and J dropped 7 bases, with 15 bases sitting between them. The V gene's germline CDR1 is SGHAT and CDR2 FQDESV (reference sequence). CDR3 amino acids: CASSLNGVPINEQFF. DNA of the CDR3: TGTGCCAGCAGCTTAAATGGGGTTCCAATAAATGAGCAGTTCTTC.

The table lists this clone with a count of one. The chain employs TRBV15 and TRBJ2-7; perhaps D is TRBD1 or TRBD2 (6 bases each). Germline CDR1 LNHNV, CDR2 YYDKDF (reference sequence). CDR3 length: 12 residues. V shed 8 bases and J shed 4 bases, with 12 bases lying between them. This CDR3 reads CATGRGGYEQYF. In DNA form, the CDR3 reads TGTGCCACCGGCCGAGGGGGGTACGAGCAGTACTTC.

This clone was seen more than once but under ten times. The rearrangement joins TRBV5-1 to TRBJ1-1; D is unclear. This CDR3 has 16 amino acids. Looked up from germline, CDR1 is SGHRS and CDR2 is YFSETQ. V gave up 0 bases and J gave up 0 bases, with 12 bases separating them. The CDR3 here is CASSLELSRMNTEAFF. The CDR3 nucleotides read TGCGCCAGCAGCTTGGAGCTTAGTAGGATGAACACTGAAGCTTTCTTT.

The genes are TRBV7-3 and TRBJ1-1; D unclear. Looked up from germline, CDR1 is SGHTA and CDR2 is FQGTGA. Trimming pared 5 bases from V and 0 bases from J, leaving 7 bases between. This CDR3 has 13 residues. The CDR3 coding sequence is TGTGCCAGCAGCCAAACCATGAACACTGAAGCTTTCTTT. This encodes CASSQTMNTEAFF.